One and the same sample provided the 28 T cell receptor beta chains below, sequenced in a study of long-term antiretroviral therapy in people with HIV. Sequencing relied on immunoSEQ assay v3.0, run at survey level. Clones were read by immunoSEQ multiplex PCR, and TCRdb kept only the in-frame ones, dropping some. The table lists more than 15,000 clones, 75% to 90% of them singletons. The source was unsorted PBMCs, collected 0.3 years after starting antiretroviral therapy. These receptor sequences come from a man between 18 and 29 years old with HIV.

The rearrangement uses TRBV7-8 and TRBJ1-2, with D unclear. The CDR3 is 13 residues long. Between the trimmed V and J ends, which lost 5 bases and 8 bases, there was a span of 15 bases. In germline, CDR1 is SGHVS, CDR2 FQNEAQ. DNA for the CDR3: TGTGCCAGCAGCGAGGGATTCTCGGGCGGCTACACCTTC. Protein sequence: CASSEGFSGGYTF.

A single count supports this clone. The chain uses TRBV7-3 and TRBJ2-1; 7 nucleotides align to TRBD1. V dropped 5 bases and J dropped 0; count of bases not matched to a gene: 4. The CDR3 is 15 amino acids. CDR1 and CDR2 (germline): SGHTA, FQGTGA. The DNA of the CDR3 is TGTGCCAGCAGCGCCCGGGACAGCTCCTACAATGAGCAGTTCTTC. As protein: CASSARDSSYNEQFF. The variable domain in full, with the rest retrieved from reference TRBV7-3 and TRBJ2-1, is GAGVSQTPSNKVTEKGKYVELRCDPISGHTALYWYRQSLGQGPEFLIYFQGTGAADDSGLPNDRFFAVRPEGSVSTLKIQRTERGDSAVYLCASSARDSSYNEQFFGPGTRLTVL.

The chain uses TRBV9 and TRBJ2-3; 7 positions match TRBD1. Trimming removed 3 bases from V and 13 bases from J; junction bases left unmatched: 8. The germline V gene has CDR1 SGDLS and CDR2 YYNGEE. CDR3 length equals 12 residues. In DNA form, the CDR3 reads TGTGCCAGCAGCGCCTCCCCCGGGACAGAGTATTTT. Protein product: CASSASPGTEYF.

The chain is built from TRBV28 and TRBJ2-1; 8 nucleotides line up with TRBD2. This CDR3 is 14 amino acids long. The germline V gene encodes CDR1 MDHEN and CDR2 SYDVKM. Trimming removed 3 bases from V and 7 bases from J; junction bases left unmatched: 5. CDR3 sequence: CASSLRGARNEQFF. The CDR3, as DNA: TGTGCCAGCAGTTTGCGGGGGGCTAGGAATGAGCAGTTCTTC.

V is TRBV18 and J is TRBJ2-2, with D hard to call. This CDR3 spans 15 amino acids. Germline V gives CDR1 KGHSH, CDR2 LQKENI. V gave up 0 bases and J gave up 3 bases, with 8 bases separating them. Here the CDR3 DNA reads TGTGCCAGCTCACCACCGCAAGGGTACACCGGGGAGCTGTTTTTT. It specifies CASSPPQGYTGELFF.

The chain joins TRBV9 to TRBJ1-2; a possible D gene is TRBD1 (5 bases). Per germline, CDR1 SGDLS and CDR2 YYNGEE. The CDR3 is 16 residues long. Trimming left V 4 bases short and J 8 bases short, with 24 bases between. The CDR3 coding sequence is TGTGCCAGCAGCCCCCCCTCGGCAGGCTTGTGGGGCGGCTACACCTTC. Residues: CASSPPSAGLWGGYTF.

This rearrangement joins TRBV15 to TRBJ2-1, with D maybe TRBD2 (5 bases). The CDR3 runs 19 residues. The germline V gene has CDR1 LNHNV and CDR2 YYDKDF (reference sequence). V was clipped by 3 bases and J by 4 bases, with 25 bases between them. The CDR3 protein is CATSRGSGTVPILYNEQFF. CDR3 nucleotides: TGTGCCACCAGCAGGGGGAGCGGAACAGTTCCTATCTTATACAATGAGCAGTTCTTC. Based on the CDR3 plus reference TRBV15 and TRBJ2-1, the full variable domain is DAMVIQNPRYQVTQFGKPVTLSCSQTLNHNVMYWYQQKSSQAPKLLFHYYDKDFNNEADTPDNFQSRRPNTSFCFLDIRSPGLGDTAMYLCATSRGSGTVPILYNEQFFGPGTRLTVL.

The chain combines TRBV9 with TRBJ2-7; the match to TRBD2 covers 7 bases. Germline V gives CDR1 SGDLS, CDR2 YYNGEE. V shed 0 bases and J 3 bases; nucleotides not matched to a gene: 12. The length of the CDR3 is 17 residues. CDR3 in amino acids: CASSVDPVGRGSYEQYF. CDR3 nucleotide sequence: TGTGCCAGCAGCGTAGACCCCGTTGGGCGGGGGAGCTACGAGCAGTACTTC.

The CDR3, as DNA: TGCAGCGTTGAGGAGGTCGTTGCAGATACGCAGTATTTT. Protein: CSVEEVVADTQYF. The chain carries TRBV29-1 and TRBJ2-3, with a weak D call TRBD2 (5 bases). Trimming shortened V by 3 bases and J by 4 bases, and 11 bases separated the two germline ends. CDR3 length: 13 amino acids. The germline V gene has CDR1 SQVTM and CDR2 ANQGSEA.

This clone was picked up a small number of times. This chain joins TRBV5-1 and TRBJ1-2; no clear D gene. The V end was cut by 4 bases, the J end by 0 bases, with 7 bases between. Germline assignment: CDR1 SGHRS and CDR2 YFSETQ. The CDR3 runs to 13 residues. Here the CDR3 reads CASSQTPNYGYTF. The CDR3 coding sequence is TGCGCCAGCAGCCAAACACCTAACTATGGCTACACCTTC.

CDR3 in DNA: TGTGCCAGTCGGGACTACCGGGAACCAAGTGGGACCCAGTACTTC. Encoded protein: CASRDYREPSGTQYF. The chain links TRBV19 to TRBJ2-5, with 7 bases that match TRBD2. The germline gives CDR1 LNHDA, CDR2 SQIVND (reference sequence). The CDR3 sequence is 15 residues long. Unmatched junction bases numbered 16, after V lost 8 bases and J lost 7 bases.

The genes are TRBV12-5 and TRBJ2-1; 9 bases line up with TRBD1. Germline V lookup: CDR1 LGHNT, CDR2 FRNRAP. With 5 bases clipped from V and 4 bases from J, the junction kept 9 bases outside the gene matches. This CDR3 is built from 16 residues. The CDR3 DNA reads as TGTGCTAGTGGTCCCCGGACAGGGGCCAATTACAATGAGCAGTTCTTC. It encodes CASGPRTGANYNEQFF.

The chain joins TRBV11-2 to TRBJ1-5; D unclear. This CDR3 is 14 amino acids long. Between the trimmed V and J ends, which lost 2 bases and 3 bases, there was a span of 8 bases. CDR1 SGHAT and CDR2 FQNNGV come from the germline V gene. CDR3 loop: CASSLQDHNQPQHF. CDR3 sequence (DNA): TGTGCCAGCAGCTTACAGGACCACAATCAGCCCCAGCATTTT. The whole variable domain, filled in from reference TRBV11-2 and TRBJ1-5, reads EAGVAQSPRYKIIEKRQSVAFWCNPISGHATLYWYQQILGQGPKLLIQFQNNGVVDDSQLPKDRFSAERLKGVDSTLKIQPAKLEDSAVYLCASSLQDHNQPQHFGDGTRLSIL.

The V gene is TRBV7-8, the J gene TRBJ1-6; 10 nucleotides line up with TRBD1. The CDR3 length is 17 residues. V shed 5 bases, J shed 5 bases, and the junction held 9 bases outside the gene matches. Germline CDR1 is SGHVS and CDR2 is FQNEAQ. CDR3 in DNA: TGTGCCAGCAGCCCGGGGACAGGGGACCAGAATAATTCACCCCTCCACTTT. Translated, it gives CASSPGTGDQNNSPLHF.

This clone was found once. The chain combines TRBV5-1 with TRBJ1-5, with a tentative D call TRBD1 (6 bases). The CDR3 has 13 amino acids. Germline loops: CDR1 SGHRS, CDR2 YFSETQ. Trimming cost V 4 bases and J 1 base, with 6 bases left between them. DNA of the CDR3: TGCGCCAGCAGCCAGGGGAGCAATCAGCCCCAGCATTTT. Its protein product is CASSQGSNQPQHF.

V gene TRBV7-2 combines with J gene TRBJ1-1; perhaps TRBD1 as D (5 bases). The V and J ends lost 5 bases and 4 bases respectively, with 17 bases between them. Per germline, CDR1 SGHTA and CDR2 FQGNSA. This CDR3 has 15 residues. In DNA form, the CDR3 reads TGTGCCAGCAGCCTGTCTTATGGGAGGGGCACTGAAGCTTTCTTT. Residues: CASSLSYGRGTEAFF.

The rearrangement links TRBV6-5 to TRBJ1-5; the D is unclear. Germline V gives CDR1 MNHEY, CDR2 SVGAGI. The length of the CDR3 is 13 residues. Between the trimmed V and J ends, which lost 2 bases and 2 bases, there was a span of 4 bases. The DNA for the CDR3 is TGTGCCAGCAGTTACGTCGGCAATCAGCCCCAGCATTTT. This translates into CASSYVGNQPQHF.

The rearrangement links TRBV5-4 to TRBJ2-3; 10 nucleotides agree with TRBD2. V shed 0 bases and J 6 bases; nucleotides not matched to a gene: 4. The CDR3 spans 15 residues. Germline V gene data show CDR1 as SGHNT and CDR2 as YYREEE (reference sequence). The DNA of the CDR3 is TGTGCCAGCAGCTTGGAGGGTAGCGGGGGGGATACGCAGTATTTT. Residues: CASSLEGSGGDTQYF.

The chain links TRBV5-4 to TRBJ2-3, with TRBD1 matching over 9 bases. CDR1 is SGHNT, CDR2 YYREEE, per germline (reference sequence). The J segment lost 3 bases and the V segment lost 0 bases, leaving 2 bases of the junction unmatched. The CDR3 is 15 amino acids. For the CDR3, the DNA is TGTGCCAGCAGCTTGGACAGGGGGCAGACAGATACGCAGTATTTT. This sequence encodes CASSLDRGQTDTQYF.

In its sample, this clone was seen a few times. This chain connects TRBV30 to TRBJ1-6; possibly TRBD1 for D (5 bases). Germline CDR1 GTSNPN, CDR2 SVGIG (reference sequence). The CDR3 extends over 12 amino acids. Trimming stripped 8 bases from V and 6 bases from J, with 11 bases between. The CDR3 region has the DNA TGTGCCACCGGGACGGGTAATTCACCCCTCCACTTT. Its protein product is CATGTGNSPLHF. The full variable domain, in which reference TRBV30 and TRBJ1-6 provide the parts outside the CDR3, is SQTIHQWPATLVQPVGSPLSLECTVEGTSNPNLYWYRQAAGRGLQLLFYSVGIGQISSEVPQNLSASRPQDRQFILSSKKLLLSDSGFYLCATGTGNSPLHFGNGTRLTVT.

This clone was observed a handful of times. V is TRBV2 and J is TRBJ2-1, with a tentative D call TRBD2 (5 bases). The CDR3 totals 15 residues. Germline-derived CDR1 and CDR2 are SNHLY and FYNNEI. V gave up 5 bases and J gave up 3 bases, with 14 bases separating them. The CDR3: CASSFLTGNYNEQFF. The CDR3 DNA reads TGTGCCAGCAGTTTCCTCACCGGGAACTACAATGAGCAGTTCTTC.

Here the CDR3 DNA reads TGTGCCAGTAGTATCCAAGAAGCCGGCAATCAGCCCCAGCATTTT. It specifies CASSIQEAGNQPQHF. The chain joins TRBV19 to TRBJ1-5; D gene unclear. The CDR3 is 15 residues long. Trimming left V 3 bases short and J 2 bases short, with 11 bases between. Germline CDR1 is LNHDA and CDR2 is SQIVND (reference sequence).

In this sample, this clone turned up once. The V gene is TRBV7-9, the J gene TRBJ2-5, with 11 bases aligning to TRBD2. The CDR3 is 15 amino acids. V lost 4 bases to trimming and J lost 2 bases; unmatched junction nucleotides: 3. Germline V gives CDR1 SEHNR, CDR2 FQNEAQ (reference sequence). CDR3 sequence reads: CASSSGLADQETQYF. Here the CDR3 DNA reads TGTGCCAGCAGCTCGGGACTAGCGGATCAAGAGACCCAGTACTTC.

The chain has TRBV6-1 and TRBJ2-7; D is undetermined. Germline assignment: CDR1 MNHNS and CDR2 SASEGT. Trimming took 7 bases from V and 3 from J, leaving 10 bases between them. The CDR3 is 12 amino acids. CDR3 in amino acids: CASTEIGYEQYF. The CDR3, as DNA: TGTGCCAGCACCGAAATTGGCTACGAGCAGTACTTC.

A remark on this clone: The identical CDR3 is also encoded by other nucleotide sequences in the sample. The chain combines TRBV28 with TRBJ2-7; maybe TRBD2 (5 bases). V lost 3 bases to trimming and J lost 2 bases, with 8 bases between them. From germline, CDR1 is MDHEN and CDR2 SYDVKM. The CDR3 is made up of 13 amino acids. Here the CDR3 reads CASSFRGTYEQYF. The CDR3 DNA reads TGTGCCAGCAGTTTCCGGGGTACCTACGAGCAGTACTTC.

The genes are TRBV4-1 and TRBJ1-5; D might be TRBD1 (5 bases). The V gene's germline CDR1 is MGHRA and CDR2 YSYEKL. Trimming shortened V by 0 bases and J by 2 bases, and 5 bases separated the two germline ends. CDR3 length: 14 residues. In DNA, the CDR3 is TGCGCCAGCAGCCAAGAACAGGGCAATCAGCCCCAGCATTTT. Amino acid sequence: CASSQEQGNQPQHF.

This sequence joins TRBV19 and TRBJ2-7; 7 bases line up with TRBD1. V was clipped by 1 base and J by 1 base; unmatched bases: 4. CDR1 LNHDA and CDR2 SQIVND come from the germline V gene (reference sequence). The CDR3 length is 15 residues. The CDR3 reads CASSIVGGRSYEQYF. In DNA form, the CDR3 reads TGTGCCAGTAGTATAGTAGGGGGCCGTTCCTACGAGCAGTACTTC. Variable domain in full (rest from reference TRBV19 and TRBJ2-7): DGGITQSPKYLFRKEGQNVTLSCEQNLNHDAMYWYRQDPGQGLRLIYYSQIVNDFQKGDIAEGYSVSREKKESFPLTVTSAQKNPTAFYLCASSIVGGRSYEQYFGPGTRLTVT.

CDR3 amino acids: CASSVGGQAGTYEQYF. The CDR3 nucleotides read TGTGCCAGCAGCGTAGGTGGGCAGGCAGGGACCTACGAGCAGTACTTC. The chain carries TRBV9 and TRBJ2-7, with D tentatively TRBD1 (5 bases). Germline lookup yields CDR1 SGDLS and CDR2 YYNGEE. Trimming stripped 0 bases from V and 2 bases from J, with 15 bases between. The length of the CDR3 is 16 residues.